The entry below describes one TCR beta chain. Antigen specificity is unknown. The study gave focal radiation plus ipilimumab CTLA-4 blockade to patients with chemo-refractory metastatic non-small-cell lung cancer. These data belong to a study of radiotherapy plus CTLA-4 blockade in lung cancer. Study-wide results and limits: Reported findings show early blood T cell clone dynamics, with interferon-beta, best predicted response.

This CDR3 has 12 residues. V was trimmed by 2 bases and J by 6 bases, leaving 10 bases between them. Germline V gene data show CDR1 as GTSNPN and CDR2 as SVGIG (reference sequence). Data came from immunoSEQ multiplex PCR; TCRdb stores just in-frame clones and leaves some out. This sample has roughly 73,000 clones; roughly 87% occur once, and the top ten carry around 40%. This sequence joins TRBV30 and TRBJ1-1; D unclear. Sequencing was performed on peripheral blood, taken from a patient treated with radiotherapy plus ipilimumab. This TCR was recovered from a human donor with non-small cell lung cancer that progressed on radiotherapy plus ipilimumab. The CDR3 nucleotides read TGTGCCTGGAGTCTGGGGATCTCTGAAGCTTTCTTT. Translating it yields CAWSLGISEAFF.